This TCR beta chain was sequenced during a study of cytomegalovirus exposure and HLA in healthy donors. Findings and caveats of the study: Cytomegalovirus-associated TCR beta chains were listed, numbering 150 to 200.

This CDR3 region has 16 residues. Germline V CDR1 and CDR2: SGHTA, FQGNSA. J was trimmed by 5 bases and V by 4 bases; bases with no gene match: 9. To note about this clone: Its specificity is not known.

PCR was performed using 60 Vbeta and 13 Jbeta primers. TCRdb keeps only in-frame clones here, not all; method: immunoSEQ multiplex PCR. This table holds roughly 120,000 clones, approximately 72% found once. The chain joins TRBV7-2 to TRBJ2-2; 8 bases map to TRBD2. The sample taken for sequencing was PBMCs. The origin of this receptor is a woman in her thirties or forties in good health and CMV-seropositive. CDR3 loop: CASSSAGTSLTGELFF. The CDR3, as DNA: TGTGCCAGCAGCTCTGCCGGGACTAGTTTAACCGGGGAGCTGTTTTTT.